The 11 T cell receptor beta chains given below trace back to one sample, sequenced in a study of T cell changes during pregnancy in multiple sclerosis. Assay: immunoSEQ multiplex PCR; the TCRdb copy retains only in-frame clones and omits some. The sample lists 20,000 to 25,000 clones, around 85% occurring once. This material consisted of CD8+ T cells from peripheral blood mononuclear cells, taken in the first trimester of pregnancy. These receptors came from a female donor in good health, enrolled as a control in a pregnancy study.

The DNA of the CDR3 is TGTGCCAGCAGCAGGACTAGACGCACAGATACGCAGTATTTT. The encoded protein is CASSRTRRTDTQYF. The chain links TRBV21-1 to TRBJ2-3; TRBD2 is taken as the D call from the table, unchecked against the DNA. TRBV21-1 is labeled a pseudogene. This CDR3 spans 14 amino acids.

The chain employs TRBV5-4 and TRBJ1-1; D is perhaps TRBD1 (5 bases). CDR1 is SGHNT and CDR2 is YYREEE in the germline V gene (reference sequence). V was trimmed by 6 bases and J by 7 bases, leaving 19 bases between them. The CDR3 is made up of 14 amino acids. The CDR3 reads CASTTDLDKNEAFF. The CDR3 bases are TGTGCCAGCACTACCGACCTGGACAAGAATGAAGCTTTCTTT.

The rearrangement joins TRBV30 to TRBJ1-5; TRBD1 agrees at 9 bases. Trimming at V came to 3 bases and at J to 4 bases, leaving 4 bases not matched to a gene. From germline, CDR1 is GTSNPN and CDR2 SVGIG (reference sequence). The CDR3 spans 14 residues. DNA of the CDR3: TGTGCCTGGAGCGGGACAGGGAAAAATCAGCCCCAGCATTTT. It encodes CAWSGTGKNQPQHF.

This clone showed up just once. V and J are TRBV13 and TRBJ2-1; 10 bases fit TRBD2. The CDR3 consists of 18 residues. Germline CDR1 and CDR2: PRHDT and FYEKMQ (reference sequence). V shed 5 bases, J shed 6 bases, and the junction held 16 bases outside the gene matches. The CDR3 DNA reads as TGTGCCAGCAGCCGACGGGCTAGCGGGAGAATTAGGGGCAATGAGCAGTTCTTC. Its translation is CASSRRASGRIRGNEQFF.

The J gene is TRBJ2-3, the V gene TRBV9; D gene ambiguous. Germline V gene data show CDR1 as SGDLS and CDR2 as YYNGEE. V lost 4 bases to trimming and J lost 0 bases, with 6 bases between them. CDR3 length equals 13 residues. CDR3 sequence (DNA): TGTGCCAGCAGCCCCCTTAGCACAGATACGCAGTATTTT. It is translated as CASSPLSTDTQYF. Full variable domain (remainder filled in from reference TRBV9 and TRBJ2-3): DSGVTQTPKHLITATGQRVTLRCSPRSGDLSVYWYQQSLDQGLQFLIQYYNGEERAKGNILERFSAQQFPDLHSELNLSSLELGDSALYFCASSPLSTDTQYFGPGTRLTVL.

V usage is TRBV10-3 and J usage is TRBJ2-7; a possible D gene is TRBD2 (7 bases). This CDR3 spans 15 amino acids. Looked up from germline, CDR1 is ENHRY and CDR2 is SYGVKD. Trimming took off 0 bases at V and 4 bases at J, with 13 bases between the two ends. The CDR3 here is CAISESGGGRYEQYF. The CDR3 DNA sequence: TGTGCCATCAGTGAGTCTGGCGGGGGCCGGTACGAGCAGTACTTC.

This chain joins TRBV6-4 and TRBJ1-1; no definite D call. V was trimmed by 3 bases and J by 6 bases, leaving 14 bases between them. The germline V gene encodes CDR1 MRHNA and CDR2 SNTAGT. The CDR3 spans 14 residues. The CDR3 spells CASSENQEVAEAFF. The CDR3 nucleotides read TGTGCCAGCAGTGAAAACCAGGAGGTCGCTGAAGCTTTCTTT.

V usage is TRBV6-1 and J usage is TRBJ1-5; D gene ambiguous. Looked up from germline, CDR1 is MNHNS and CDR2 is SASEGT. V dropped 2 bases and J dropped 4 bases, with 15 bases sitting between them. This CDR3 region has 16 residues. The CDR3 DNA reads as TGTGCCAGCAGTGAATCCAGCGGCAGTGGGAATCAGCCCCAGCATTTT. The encoded protein is CASSESSGSGNQPQHF.

J is TRBJ2-7 and V is TRBV6-5; 8 bases are a match to TRBD2. The V and J ends lost 6 bases and 0 bases, in that order; junction bases with no gene match: 7. The germline V gene encodes CDR1 MNHEY and CDR2 SVGAGI. The CDR3 extends over 15 amino acids. CDR3 DNA: TGTGCCAGCAGCCCTGAAGCGGGAGCCTCCTACGAGCAGTACTTC. Protein: CASSPEAGASYEQYF.

This chain joins TRBV19 and TRBJ1-2, with TRBD1 matching over 8 bases. CDR3 length equals 15 residues. CDR1 is LNHDA, CDR2 SQIVND, per germline (reference sequence). With V trimmed by 2 bases and J by 3 bases, 5 bases remained unmatched. The CDR3 bases are TGTGCCAGTAGTATACAGGGACAGGAGTACTATGGCTACACCTTC. It codes for CASSIQGQEYYGYTF.

The rearrangement joins TRBV10-2 to TRBJ1-2, with D unresolved. The CDR3 runs 13 residues. The V and J ends lost 2 bases and 4 bases respectively, with 8 bases between them. In germline, CDR1 is WSHSY, CDR2 SAAADI. CDR3 coding DNA: TGCGCCAGCAGTGAGGCTCAGGCCTATGGCTACACCTTC. Amino acid sequence: CASSEAQAYGYTF.